This T cell receptor beta chain was documented in a study of shared clonotypes between healthy human individuals. Study at large: Donors were two women and three men aged 18 to 49.

V gave up 5 bases and J gave up 5 bases; unmatched junction bases: 11. The germline V gene has CDR1 LNHDA and CDR2 SQIVND (reference sequence). The CDR3 length is 16 residues. The study's findings and limits: Memory subsets had estimated richness that was generally smaller than that of naive subsets. Non-shared clonotypes were found to have lower generation probabilities than the clonotypes that were shared by all four of the sorted-subset donors.

With regard to this clone: Its specificity is not known.

CD45RO negativity and positive selection for CCR7 defined naive CD8 cells, a population that excluded terminally differentiated effector memory CD45RA+ cells. Assay: immunoSEQ multiplex PCR; the TCRdb copy retains only in-frame clones and omits some. The table has about 2.2 million clones, about 92% seen once. Input material: naive CD8+ T cells from PBMCs. This sequence was found in a man in his late teens or twenties in good health. Some clones in this sample may be carry-over from other donors' samples. V usage is TRBV19 and J usage is TRBJ1-5, with TRBD1 identical over 8 bases. The CDR3 loop is CASSPLRQGIHQPQHF. For the CDR3, the DNA is TGTGCCAGTAGTCCTCTAAGACAGGGGATTCATCAGCCCCAGCATTTT. The full variable domain, in which reference TRBV19 and TRBJ1-5 provide the parts outside the CDR3, is DGGITQSPKYLFRKEGQNVTLSCEQNLNHDAMYWYRQDPGQGLRLIYYSQIVNDFQKGDIAEGYSVSREKKESFPLTVTSAQKNPTAFYLCASSPLRQGIHQPQHFGDGTRLSIL.